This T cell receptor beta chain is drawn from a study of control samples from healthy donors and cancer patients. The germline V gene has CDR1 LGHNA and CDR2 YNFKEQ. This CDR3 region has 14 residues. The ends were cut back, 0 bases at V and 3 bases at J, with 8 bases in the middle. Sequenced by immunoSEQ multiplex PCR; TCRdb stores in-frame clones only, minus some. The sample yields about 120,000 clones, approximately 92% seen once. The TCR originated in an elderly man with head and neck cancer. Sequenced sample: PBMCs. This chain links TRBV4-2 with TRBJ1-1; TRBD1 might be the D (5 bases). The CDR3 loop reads CASSQETAHTEAFF. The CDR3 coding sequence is TGTGCCAGCAGCCAAGAGACAGCGCACACTGAAGCTTTCTTT.